One and the same sample provided the 25 T cell receptor beta chains below, sequenced in a study of T cells after yellow fever vaccination. In TCRdb, the 5' RACE reads were re-called with MiXCR into one record per CDR3 protein. The sample comprises roughly 63,000 distinct CDR3 sequences, 7.4% of which are singletons, and 30% to 45% rests with the top ten. The sequencing used CD8+ T cells sorted from PBMCs, collected 15 days after the yellow fever booster vaccination. All receptors derive from a man aged 25 to 40 who received the YFV17D yellow fever vaccine.

This clonotype was picked up many times. The chain couples TRBV6-5 to TRBJ2-7, with 9 bases lining up with TRBD2. CDR3 size: 13 residues. CDR1 is MNHEY, CDR2 SVGAGI, per germline. V lost 3 bases and J lost 5; bases outside the gene matches: 2. As DNA, the CDR3 is TGTGCCAGCAGTTATAGCGGGAGTGACGAGCAGTACTTC. Protein: CASSYSGSDEQYF.

The table lists this clonotype with many counts. The CDR3 DNA reads TGTGCCAGCAGTTACCCCCGGGAGGGCGCCTACGAGCAGTACTTC. As protein: CASSYPREGAYEQYF. The J gene is TRBJ2-7, the V gene TRBV6-2 or TRBV6-3, with 8 bases fitting TRBD2. CDR1 is MNHEY and CDR2 is SVGEGT in the germline V gene. The CDR3 covers 15 residues. J was trimmed by 2 bases and V by 2 bases; bases with no gene match: 5.

This clonotype was recorded many times. The chain joins TRBV24-1 to TRBJ2-7, with D unresolved. Looked up from germline, CDR1 is KGHDR and CDR2 is SFDVKD. The length of the CDR3 is 13 residues. Deletions cut 3 bases from V and 0 bases from J, with 5 bases between. The CDR3 DNA sequence: TGTGCCACCAGTGATCCCGTCTCCTACGAGCAGTACTTC. Translated, it gives CATSDPVSYEQYF.

This clonotype came up many times. The chain combines TRBV15 with TRBJ2-5; the D is unclear. V dropped 0 bases and J dropped 4 bases, with 9 bases sitting between them. Per germline, CDR1 LNHNV and CDR2 YYDKDF (reference sequence). CDR3 size: 14 residues. The CDR3: CATSRDTRRETQYF. The CDR3 DNA is TGTGCCACCAGCAGAGATACCCGTAGAGAGACCCAGTACTTC.

This clonotype was counted a few times. The chain recombines TRBV12-3 or TRBV12-4 with TRBJ1-4; D is unclear. CDR3 size: 15 residues. Trimming took 5 bases from V and 7 from J, leaving 17 bases between them. The CDR3 region has the DNA TGTGCCAGCAGTCCAGACCCCGGCCGGATTGAAAAACTGTTTTTT. This gives the protein CASSPDPGRIEKLFF.

This clonotype was detected many times. The rearrangement links TRBV3-1 to TRBJ2-1; 12 bases agree with TRBD2. The trim removed 3 bases at V and 10 bases at J, leaving 7 bases unmatched. The CDR3 is made up of 15 amino acids. Germline lookup yields CDR1 LGHDT and CDR2 YNNKEL (reference sequence). The CDR3 DNA reads as TGTGCCAGCAGCCATTCCCCCGGACTAGCGGGGGAGCAGTTCTTC. Its translation: CASSHSPGLAGEQFF.

This clonotype was detected ten times or more. V gene TRBV3-1 combines with J gene TRBJ2-1, with 7 bases that match TRBD2. V gave up 4 bases and J gave up 2 bases; unmatched junction bases: 5. The CDR3 is made up of 15 amino acids. Germline V CDR1 and CDR2: LGHDT, YNNKEL (reference sequence). This CDR3 reads CASSRGGPAYNEQFF. The CDR3 DNA reads TGTGCCAGCAGCCGGGGGGGTCCGGCCTACAATGAGCAGTTCTTC.

This clonotype has at least ten counts. This chain joins TRBV6-5 and TRBJ1-2; no clear D gene. Looked up from germline, CDR1 is MNHEY and CDR2 is SVGAGI. CDR3 length: 15 amino acids. V lost 2 bases and J lost 5, with 15 bases in between. CDR3 region: CASSYGPGKAYGYTF. CDR3 in DNA: TGTGCCAGCAGTTACGGGCCTGGAAAGGCGTATGGCTACACCTTC.

This clonotype was seen at least ten times. The rearrangement links TRBV29-1 to TRBJ2-7, with D perhaps matching TRBD1 (6 bases). From germline, CDR1 is SQVTM and CDR2 ANQGSEA. CDR3 length equals 13 residues. V was cut by 3 bases and J by 2 bases, with 11 bases left in between. The CDR3 coding sequence is TGCAGCGTTGAGACTGGACAGACCTACGAGCAGTACTTC. It encodes CSVETGQTYEQYF.

This clonotype was detected many times. The V and J genes are TRBV13 and TRBJ2-5; tentatively, D is TRBD2 (6 bases). V was shortened by 5 bases and J by 1 base, with 14 bases between the two germline ends. Germline loops: CDR1 PRHDT, CDR2 FYEKMQ (reference sequence). The CDR3 is 15 residues long. In nucleotides, the CDR3 is TGTGCCAGCAGCCGGCGGGGAACAGCCCAAGAGACCCAGTACTTC. Its translation: CASSRRGTAQETQYF.

The rearrangement uses TRBV29-1 and TRBJ1-5, with D hard to call. This CDR3 comprises 10 residues. Per germline, CDR1 SQVTM and CDR2 ANQGSEA. V gave up 4 bases and J gave up 6 bases, with 4 bases separating them. In nucleotides, the CDR3 is TGCAGCGTTGTGGGTCAGCCCCAGCATTTT. This translates into CSVVGQPQHF.

This clonotype was observed many times. The J gene is TRBJ2-5, the V gene TRBV9, with TRBD2 matching over 11 bases. V shed 3 bases and J 5 bases; nucleotides not matched to a gene: 6. The CDR3 consists of 15 residues. Per the germline V gene, CDR1 is SGDLS and CDR2 is YYNGEE. CDR3 amino acids: CASSGSGRAGETQYF. The CDR3 DNA follows: TGTGCCAGCAGCGGTAGCGGGAGGGCCGGGGAGACCCAGTACTTC.

This clonotype was detected ten times or more. J is TRBJ2-7 and V is TRBV11-2; D might be TRBD2 (7 bases). V dropped 6 bases and J dropped 0 bases, with 15 bases sitting between them. Germline CDR1 reads SGHAT; CDR2 reads FQNNGV. The CDR3 runs to 15 residues. The CDR3 bases are TGTGCCAGCAGTACCCCAGGGGAGGGCTCCTACGAGCAGTACTTC. The encoded protein is CASSTPGEGSYEQYF. Full variable domain (outside the CDR3, taken from reference TRBV11-2 and TRBJ2-7): EAGVAQSPRYKIIEKRQSVAFWCNPISGHATLYWYQQILGQGPKLLIQFQNNGVVDDSQLPKDRFSAERLKGVDSTLKIQPAKLEDSAVYLCASSTPGEGSYEQYFGPGTRLTVT.

This clonotype has ten or more counts. The J gene is TRBJ1-4, the V gene TRBV5-5, with D hard to call. Between the trimmed V and J ends, which lost 0 bases and 5 bases, there was a span of 14 bases. The CDR3 contains 16 residues. Per the germline V gene, CDR1 is SGHKS and CDR2 is YYEKEE (reference sequence). The CDR3 DNA is TGTGCCAGCAGCTTGGGATGGGCAGGCCCCAATGAAAAACTGTTTTTT. It encodes CASSLGWAGPNEKLFF.

In this sample, this clonotype turned up once. A single base separates this from a much larger clone, so it may be a read error. The chain employs TRBV9 and TRBJ2-7; 14 bases are shared with TRBD2. The ends lost 6 bases at V and 8 bases at J; junction bases unmatched: 19. The CDR3 totals 18 residues. Germline CDR1 and CDR2: SGDLS and YYNGEE. The chain's CDR3 is CASIPSGTSGSPSNKQYF. CDR3 nucleotide sequence: TGTGCCAGCATCCCTTCCGGGACTAGCGGGAGCCCTTCTAATAAGCAGTACTTC.

This clonotype appeared many times. This rearrangement joins TRBV12-3 or TRBV12-4 to TRBJ1-6, with D hard to call. Trimming removed 5 bases from V and 11 bases from J, with 1 base in between. The CDR3 is 9 residues long. The DNA for the CDR3 is TGTGCCAGCAGTCCACCCCTCCACTTT. Translating it yields CASSPPLHF.

This clonotype appeared many times. The rearrangement joins TRBV7-9 to TRBJ2-2; unclear D gene. Per germline, CDR1 SEHNR and CDR2 FQNEAQ (reference sequence). The CDR3 length is 13 residues. V was pared by 4 bases and J by 4 bases, with 7 bases between. The CDR3 bases are TGTGCCAGCAGCTCCCAAGGCACCGGGGAGCTGTTTTTT. The encoded protein is CASSSQGTGELFF.

This clonotype was seen ten or more times. The V and J genes are TRBV7-8 and TRBJ2-4; D is unresolved. The V end lost 2 bases, the J end lost 2 bases, and 4 bases lay between the germline ends. The V gene's germline CDR1 is SGHVS and CDR2 FQNEAQ. The CDR3 sequence is 13 residues long. The CDR3 loop is CASSLSSKNIQYF. CDR3 nucleotide sequence: TGTGCCAGCAGCTTAAGTTCCAAAAACATTCAGTACTTC.

This clonotype was seen a few times. The chain carries TRBV5-4 and TRBJ2-1; D might be TRBD1 or TRBD2, each matching 5 bases. This CDR3 has 15 residues. Trimming removed 4 bases from V and 5 bases from J, with 16 bases in between. Germline V lookup: CDR1 SGHNT, CDR2 YYREEE (reference sequence). CDR3: CASSPRWGSNNEQFF. Here the CDR3 DNA reads TGTGCCAGCAGCCCCCGGTGGGGGTCTAACAATGAGCAGTTCTTC.

This clonotype was observed at least ten times. The chain combines TRBV12-3 or TRBV12-4 with TRBJ2-7, with D hard to call. The CDR3 contains 13 residues. V gave up 5 bases and J gave up 2 bases, with 10 bases separating them. The chain's CDR3 is CASSPTVPYEQYF. As DNA, the CDR3 is TGTGCCAGCAGTCCGACCGTTCCCTACGAGCAGTACTTC.

By its share, this clonotype is medium-sized. V and J are TRBV6-2 or TRBV6-3 and TRBJ2-7, with no clear D. Trimming pared 2 bases from V and 4 bases from J, leaving 6 bases between. Germline assignment: CDR1 MNHEY and CDR2 SVGEGT. The CDR3 runs 12 residues. This CDR3 is CASSYPHYEQYF. CDR3 nucleotide sequence: TGTGCCAGCAGTTACCCCCATTACGAGCAGTACTTC.

V is TRBV3-1 and J is TRBJ2-1; D might be TRBD2 (7 bases). Trimming shortened V by 1 base and J by 0 bases, and 13 bases separated the two germline ends. The CDR3 consists of 17 residues. Germline values: CDR1 LGHDT, CDR2 YNNKEL (reference sequence). The CDR3: CASSQGGGGFSYNEQFF. The CDR3 bases are TGTGCCAGCAGCCAAGGGGGGGGCGGCTTCTCCTACAATGAGCAGTTCTTC.

There are many counts of this clonotype. The V and J genes are TRBV30 and TRBJ1-1; D unclear. Germline V gene sequence: CDR1 GTSNPN, CDR2 SVGIG (reference sequence). V was pared by 2 bases and J by 7 bases, with 8 bases between. This CDR3 contains 11 residues. CDR3 nucleotides: TGTGCCTGGAGTAGGGTGGGTGAAGCTTTCTTT. It codes for CAWSRVGEAFF.

This clonotype was recorded at least ten times. The V call is TRBV29-1, the J call TRBJ2-1; D possibly corresponds to TRBD2 (6 bases). V dropped 2 bases and J dropped 7 bases, with 21 bases sitting between them. There are 16 residues in the CDR3. Germline V gene lookup returns CDR1 SQVTM and CDR2 ANQGSEA. The CDR3 sequence: CSVESWGTLGRNEQFF. Here the CDR3 DNA reads TGCAGCGTTGAAAGTTGGGGGACTCTAGGAAGAAATGAGCAGTTCTTC.

This clonotype was observed a few times. The rearrangement joins TRBV7-8 to TRBJ2-1; TRBD1 matches at 8 bases. Germline V lookup: CDR1 SGHVS, CDR2 FQNEAQ. The trim removed 5 bases at V and 5 bases at J, leaving 23 bases unmatched. The CDR3 sequence is 20 residues long. The CDR3 nucleotides read TGTGCCAGCAGCCAATTCTACGGGACAGGCATTAACTTAGGGGACAATGAGCAGTTCTTC. Translation: CASSQFYGTGINLGDNEQFF.